These T cell receptor beta chains were read from a single sample in a study of blood T cell repertoires in COVID-19. Measured with immunoSEQ multiplex PCR; TCRdb has only the in-frame clones, and not every one. Of fewer than 600,000 clones in the sample, roughly nine tenths were seen once. What was sequenced was peripheral blood. The origin of the receptors is a man between 18 and 35 years old with COVID-19, enrolled during active disease. The CDR3 runs from the conserved cysteine through the conserved F or W. A D gene is named only where the DNA matches it firmly. Clone size is given for some rows only: seen once, a few or many times, or a class if the clone is expanded.

clone_size,d_call,v_call,j_call,cdr3_aa,cdr3_nt
.,.,TRBV7-2,TRBJ2-1,CASSLISGPPNEQFF,TGTGCCAGCAGCTTAATTAGCGGCCCCCCCAATGAGCAGTTCTTC
.,TRBD1,TRBV12-5,TRBJ1-6,CASGLAHDRDRNSPLHF,TGTGCTAGTGGTTTGGCCCATGACCGGGACAGGAATTCACCCCTCCACTTT
.,.,TRBV9,TRBJ2-7,CASSVRDTTYEQYF,TGTGCCAGCAGCGTGAGGGACACTACCTACGAGCAGTACTTC
.,TRBD1,TRBV6-1,TRBJ2-3,CASSEAGTGWTDTQYF,TGTGCCAGCAGTGAAGCCGGGACAGGGTGGACAGATACGCAGTATTTT
once,TRBD2,TRBV29-1,TRBJ2-7,CSALAGDSYEQYF,TGCAGCGCCCTAGCGGGAGACTCCTACGAGCAGTACTTC
.,.,TRBV7-9,TRBJ1-5,CASSPGTRDNQPQHF,TGTGCCAGCAGCCCCGGTACTCGGGACAATCAGCCCCAGCATTTT
.,.,TRBV5-1,TRBJ2-5,CASSLDTSGTQYF,TGCGCCAGCAGCCTGGACACGTCGGGGACCCAGTACTTC
.,TRBD2,TRBV14,TRBJ2-1,CASSQGPSGSYSSSYNEQFF,TGTGCCAGCAGCCAAGGTCCTAGCGGGTCTTATTCGAGCTCCTACAATGAGCAGTTCTTC
.,.,TRBV23-1,TRBJ2-1,CASSQSYREREQFF,TGCGCCAGCAGTCAATCTTACCGGGAGAGGGAGCAGTTCTTC
.,.,TRBV11-3,TRBJ2-1,CASSTEYNEQFF,TGTGCCAGCAGCACAGAGTACAATGAGCAGTTCTTC